The sequence of this T cell receptor (beta chain) was determined in a study of OX40 agonist ivuxolimab in advanced cancers. Enrollment shut out patients with autoimmune disease history or systemic immunosuppression. Germline V gene sequence: CDR1 SGHDT, CDR2 YYEEEE. CDR3 length: 14 residues. Trimming took off 0 bases at V and 9 bases at J, with 13 bases between the two ends. Clones were read by immunoSEQ multiplex PCR, and TCRdb kept only the in-frame ones, dropping some. The table includes about 79,000 clones, roughly 90% detected once. Details on this clone: Antigen: not known.

Study-level results: The work left the antigen specificity of expanded peripheral T cells undetermined.

The chain carries TRBV5-6 and TRBJ2-1; D perhaps matches TRBD2 (5 bases). The source is an adult with an advanced solid tumor such as melanoma, head and neck, liver or kidney cancer. The specimen was CD4+ or CD8+ T cells sorted from blood, collected in a trial of the OX40 agonist ivuxolimab. The CDR3 DNA reads as TGTGCCAGCAGCTTGGGACCCACTGCGGGTGAGCAGTTCTTC. This codes for CASSLGPTAGEQFF.